This passage covers 20 T cell receptor beta chains from one sample sequenced in a study of cytomegalovirus exposure and HLA in healthy donors (dated by TCRdb to about 2017). The method was the immunoSEQ multiplex PCR assay. The multiplex PCR relied on a mix of 60 forward primers for TCR Vbeta segments and 13 reverse primers for TCR Jbeta segments. In TCRdb, the immuneACCESS table is reduced to in-frame sequences with V and J assigned. These tables do not hold every clone; where another copy was compared, an unresolved V gene accounts for under half, and the others remain unexplained. The sample table holds 220,000 or so clones, of which about 75% were seen once. Clones ranked in the top ten supply roughly 2% of the sample. The sequencing sample was made of PBMCs. These receptors were obtained from a woman between 25 and 40 years old in good health and CMV-seronegative.

The CDR3 DNA reads as TGTGCCAGCAGTGAAGGGACAGGGGGAGGGGAAAAACTGTTTTTT. Protein product: CASSEGTGGGEKLFF. The chain joins TRBV6-1 to TRBJ1-4; the match to TRBD1 covers 10 bases. The CDR3 consists of 15 residues. The germline V gene has CDR1 MNHNS and CDR2 SASEGT. V was pared by 1 base and J by 8 bases, with 4 bases of the junction left unmatched.

The rearrangement uses TRBV5-1 and TRBJ2-2; 7 nucleotides agree with TRBD1. Per the germline V gene, CDR1 is SGHRS and CDR2 is YFSETQ. CDR3 length equals 15 residues. V shed 4 bases and J 6 bases; nucleotides not matched to a gene: 9. The CDR3 nucleotides read TGCGCCAGCAGCCCTACAGGGGTTGGGGCCGGGGAGCTGTTTTTT. It encodes CASSPTGVGAGELFF.

Only a few counts were recorded for this clone. The V gene is TRBV7-8, the J gene TRBJ1-2, with a weak D call TRBD1 (6 bases). Per the germline V gene, CDR1 is SGHVS and CDR2 is FQNEAQ. V lost 5 bases, J lost 4 bases, and 14 bases lay in between. The CDR3 runs 14 residues. As DNA, the CDR3 is TGTGCCAGCAGCCTGTTATGGGACACCTATGGCTACACCTTC. Amino acids: CASSLLWDTYGYTF.

The V gene is TRBV6-1, the J gene TRBJ2-7, with 11 positions matching TRBD2. This CDR3 is 14 amino acids long. The V segment lost 7 bases and the J segment 0 bases; nucleotides outside the gene matches: 2. CDR1 is MNHNS, CDR2 SASEGT, per germline. The CDR3 reads CASTGLAGSYEQYF. In DNA form, the CDR3 reads TGTGCCAGCACTGGACTAGCGGGCTCCTACGAGCAGTACTTC.

The rearrangement links TRBV9 to TRBJ2-1; 10 positions agree with TRBD2. The CDR3 runs 17 residues. Germline V CDR1 and CDR2: SGDLS, YYNGEE. J lost 4 bases, V lost 4 bases, and 11 bases had no gene match. The CDR3 DNA follows: TGTGCCAGCAGCCAAGCTTTCCCGACTAGCGGGTACAATGAGCAGTTCTTC. Translating it yields CASSQAFPTSGYNEQFF.

The gene calls are TRBV15 and TRBJ2-5; D ambiguous. The germline gives CDR1 LNHNV, CDR2 YYDKDF (reference sequence). The CDR3 has 15 amino acids. Trimming pared 0 bases from V and 2 bases from J, leaving 10 bases between. CDR3 sequence: CATSREWQIQETQYF. As DNA, the CDR3 is TGTGCCACCAGCAGAGAGTGGCAGATACAAGAGACCCAGTACTTC. Looking up the rest from reference TRBV15 and TRBJ2-5 gives the full variable domain: DAMVIQNPRYQVTQFGKPVTLSCSQTLNHNVMYWYQQKSSQAPKLLFHYYDKDFNNEADTPDNFQSRRPNTSFCFLDIRSPGLGDTAMYLCATSREWQIQETQYFGPGTRLLVL.

This chain joins TRBV11-2 and TRBJ2-7; D is perhaps TRBD1 (6 bases). Deletions cut 3 bases from V and 6 bases from J, with 21 bases between. Germline CDR1 and CDR2: SGHAT and FQNNGV. This CDR3 has 16 residues. The CDR3 here is CASSLESGDGSREQYF. CDR3 coding DNA: TGTGCCAGCAGCTTGGAGTCAGGGGATGGATCGCGCGAGCAGTACTTC.

V gene TRBV6-5 combines with J gene TRBJ1-5, with D hard to call. V was shortened by 2 bases and J by 1 base, with 9 bases between the two germline ends. Germline V gene lookup returns CDR1 MNHEY and CDR2 SVGAGI. The CDR3 totals 15 residues. CDR3 amino acids: CASSYLSSSNQPQHF. CDR3 coding DNA: TGTGCCAGCAGTTACCTTAGTAGCAGCAATCAGCCCCAGCATTTT.

The rearrangement links TRBV5-1 to TRBJ1-1; 9 nucleotides align to TRBD1. The CDR3 is 15 residues long. Germline CDR1 and CDR2: SGHRS and YFSETQ. Trimming took 0 bases from V and 5 from J; bases not matched to a gene: 5. CDR3: CASSLGRTGETEAFF. The CDR3 region has the DNA TGCGCCAGCAGCTTGGGCCGGACAGGGGAGACTGAAGCTTTCTTT.

In the case of this clone: Other nucleotide sequences from this sample produce the same CDR3. The chain has TRBV5-1 and TRBJ2-5, with D possibly matching TRBD2 (6 bases). Deletions cut 1 base from V and 5 bases from J, with 12 bases between. Germline CDR1 SGHRS, CDR2 YFSETQ. This CDR3 is built from 14 residues. CDR3 in DNA: TGCGCCAGCAGCTTGAAGGAGGGGCGGGAGACCCAGTACTTC. Translating it yields CASSLKEGRETQYF.

This rearrangement joins TRBV5-4 to TRBJ2-5, with 9 bases fitting TRBD2. V gave up 0 bases and J gave up 2 bases; unmatched junction bases: 2. Looked up from germline, CDR1 is SGHNT and CDR2 is YYREEE (reference sequence). The CDR3 is 15 residues long. The CDR3 reads CASSLGLAAQETQYF. The CDR3 DNA reads TGTGCCAGCAGCTTGGGACTAGCGGCACAAGAGACCCAGTACTTC.

Concerning this clone itself: One junction end does not reproduce the germline sequence, and a read error may be involved. The chain carries TRBV7-9 and TRBJ2-1; TRBD1 aligns across 7 bases. Germline V gene sequence: CDR1 SEHNR, CDR2 FQNEAQ (reference sequence). The CDR3 is made up of 14 amino acids. CDR3 region: CSSSLGDSSNEQFF. For the CDR3, the DNA is TGTTCCAGCAGCTTAGGGGACAGCTCAAATGAGCAGTTCTTC.

The chain employs TRBV11-3 and TRBJ2-7; the match to TRBD1 covers 7 bases. The length of the CDR3 is 14 residues. Germline CDR1 reads SGHNT; CDR2 reads YENEEA. Trimming at V came to 1 base and at J to 2 bases, leaving 2 bases not matched to a gene. The DNA for the CDR3 is TGTGCCAGCAGCTTAGGCAGGGGGACCTACGAGCAGTACTTC. This codes for CASSLGRGTYEQYF.

The V call is TRBV7-2, the J call TRBJ2-2; D is possibly TRBD1 (5 bases). Germline-derived CDR1 and CDR2 are SGHTA and FQGNSA. This CDR3 region has 13 residues. Trimming stripped 5 bases from V and 6 bases from J, with 10 bases between. The CDR3 sequence is CASSTQGAGELFF. The DNA for the CDR3 is TGTGCCAGCAGCACCCAGGGCGCCGGGGAGCTGTTTTTT.

The chain is built from TRBV4-2 and TRBJ2-5; TRBD2 might be the D (5 bases). The germline V gene encodes CDR1 LGHNA and CDR2 YNFKEQ. The V end lost 3 bases, the J end lost 0 bases, and 11 bases lay between the germline ends. The length of the CDR3 is 15 residues. The CDR3 is CASSHLSGNQETQYF. The CDR3 DNA is TGTGCCAGCAGCCACCTGAGCGGTAACCAAGAGACCCAGTACTTC.

The CDR3 nucleotides are TGTGCCAGCAGCTCCAGGGTCAGCACAGATACGCAGTATTTT. Translating it yields CASSSRVSTDTQYF. V usage is TRBV7-9 and J usage is TRBJ2-3; D might be TRBD1 (5 bases). Germline CDR1 is SEHNR and CDR2 is FQNEAQ (reference sequence). V lost 4 bases to trimming and J lost 0 bases, with 8 bases between them. This CDR3 contains 14 residues.

The chain couples TRBV4-1 to TRBJ1-5; D perhaps matches TRBD1 (5 bases). Germline CDR1 and CDR2: MGHRA and YSYEKL. Trimming removed 1 base at V and 0 bases at J, with 16 bases between. The CDR3 spans 18 residues. The DNA for the CDR3 is TGCGCCAGCAGCCAAGGGGGCCCGACCCGTTATAGCAATCAGCCCCAGCATTTT. The encoded protein is CASSQGGPTRYSNQPQHF.

The chain is built from TRBV5-1 and TRBJ1-2; D unclear. The V end was cut by 1 base, the J end by 6 bases, with 7 bases between. The CDR3 has 12 residues. Per germline, CDR1 SGHRS and CDR2 YFSETQ. The CDR3 loop reads CASSLSENGYTF. CDR3 DNA: TGCGCCAGCAGCTTGAGTGAGAATGGCTACACCTTC.

The chain's CDR3 is CASSLVGQKETQYF. Here the CDR3 DNA reads TGCGCCAGCAGCTTGGTTGGACAGAAAGAGACCCAGTACTTC. V is TRBV5-1 and J is TRBJ2-5; weak D call: TRBD1 (6 bases). This CDR3 region has 14 residues. V shed 0 bases and J shed 3 bases, with 9 bases lying between them. Germline V CDR1 and CDR2: SGHRS, YFSETQ.

The chain carries TRBV9 and TRBJ2-1, with TRBD2 matching over 11 bases. J gave up 0 bases and V 0 bases, and 2 bases lay outside the gene matches. The CDR3 sequence is 17 residues long. Per germline, CDR1 SGDLS and CDR2 YYNGEE. The CDR3 nucleotides are TGTGCCAGCAGCGTAGCTAGCGGGGGGTTCTCCTACAATGAGCAGTTCTTC. Amino acids: CASSVASGGFSYNEQFF.